The 21 T cell receptor beta chains below were found in one sample sequenced in a study of spatial heterogeneity in lung cancer. A single record per CDR3 protein comes from TCRdb applying MiXCR to the 5' RACE reads. The data show about 47,000 distinct CDR3 sequences, with 12% seen just once and approximately 42% held by the top ten. As for time point: sample taken at primary tumor resection. Extraction of whole RNA from tumor, nontumor lung or frozen PBMC preceded unsorted sequencing. The specimen was PBMCs, collected at surgery. These receptors were collected from a female donor with early-stage non-small cell lung cancer.

The chain carries TRBV6-6 and TRBJ1-3; 7 positions match TRBD1. This CDR3 region has 15 residues. V shed 5 bases and J 7 bases; nucleotides not matched to a gene: 11. Germline CDR1 is MNHNY and CDR2 is SVGAGI (reference sequence). CDR3 DNA sequence: TGTGCCAGCAGTCGTACGCAGGGGGTCGAGAACACCATATATTTT. Protein product: CASSRTQGVENTIYF.

The chain's CDR3 is CASSKTGEPNTGELFF. CDR3 nucleotides: TGTGCCAGTAGTAAAACAGGGGAGCCGAACACCGGGGAGCTGTTTTTT. The J gene is TRBJ2-2, the V gene TRBV19; 7 bases agree with TRBD1. V was pared by 4 bases and J by 0 bases, with 5 bases of the junction left unmatched. The CDR3 is made up of 16 amino acids. The V gene's germline CDR1 is LNHDA and CDR2 SQIVND (reference sequence).

The table lists this clonotype with a few counts. The CDR3 DNA follows: TGTGCCAGCAGTTTCGGACTGATACAAAACACTGAAGCTTTCTTT. The encoded protein is CASSFGLIQNTEAFF. This chain joins TRBV6-6 and TRBJ1-1; D not resolved. V lost 4 bases to trimming and J lost 2 bases, with 14 bases between them. Per the germline V gene, CDR1 is MNHNY and CDR2 is SVGAGI (reference sequence). The CDR3 is made up of 15 amino acids.

This clonotype has more than one count but fewer than ten. The V and J genes are TRBV3-1 and TRBJ1-1; possible D gene TRBD1, 6 bases. Trimming removed 0 bases from V and 3 bases from J, with 11 bases in between. The CDR3 is made up of 15 amino acids. Germline loops: CDR1 LGHDT, CDR2 YNNKEL (reference sequence). The CDR3 DNA sequence: TGTGCCAGCAGCCAAGATCCGGGGGCGTACACTGAAGCTTTCTTT. It is translated as CASSQDPGAYTEAFF. The complete variable domain, with remaining parts taken from reference TRBV3-1 and TRBJ1-1, reads DTAVSQTPKYLVTQMGNDKSIKCEQNLGHDTMYWYKQDSKKFLKIMFSYNNKELIINETVPNRFSPKSPDKAHLNLHINSLELGDSAVYFCASSQDPGAYTEAFFGQGTRLTVV.

Comments on this clonotype: A single base separates this from a much larger clone, so it may be a read error. The rearrangement uses TRBV10-2 and TRBJ2-5; D perhaps matches TRBD1 (6 bases). Germline V CDR1 and CDR2: WSHSY, SAAADI. V was pared by 10 bases and J by 4 bases, with 13 bases between. The CDR3 spans 12 residues. CDR3 protein: CAIRTDRETQYF. CDR3 nucleotide sequence: TGCGCCATCAGGACAGATCGAGAGACCCAGTACTTC.

This clonotype occurred a few times. This sequence joins TRBV30 and TRBJ2-2; the D is unclear. The V end was cut by 2 bases, the J end by 2 bases, with 9 bases between. CDR3 length equals 14 residues. CDR1 is GTSNPN and CDR2 is SVGIG in the germline V gene (reference sequence). The DNA for the CDR3 is TGTGCCTGGAGTTTGAGTCACAACACCGGGGAGCTGTTTTTT. Translating it yields CAWSLSHNTGELFF.

The rearrangement joins TRBV2 to TRBJ1-6; D perhaps matches TRBD1 (5 bases). With 1 base removed from V and 0 bases from J, the gap between germline ends came to 7 bases. The CDR3 length is 16 residues. Germline V CDR1 and CDR2: SNHLY, FYNNEI. DNA of the CDR3: TGTGCCAGCAGTGAAGGGGGGGGCTCCTATAATTCACCCCTCCACTTT. It translates to CASSEGGGSYNSPLHF.

The V gene is TRBV11-2, the J gene TRBJ2-1; 8 bases fit TRBD1. The CDR3 runs to 17 residues. J lost 5 bases, V lost 5 bases, and 14 bases had no gene match. Germline CDR1 reads SGHAT; CDR2 reads FQNNGV. Here the CDR3 reads CASSQTSGDRYDNEQFF. CDR3 bases: TGTGCCAGCAGCCAGACGTCGGGGGACAGGTATGACAATGAGCAGTTCTTC. The full variable domain, its missing parts supplied by reference TRBV11-2 and TRBJ2-1, is EAGVAQSPRYKIIEKRQSVAFWCNPISGHATLYWYQQILGQGPKLLIQFQNNGVVDDSQLPKDRFSAERLKGVDSTLKIQPAKLEDSAVYLCASSQTSGDRYDNEQFFGPGTRLTVL.

The J gene is TRBJ1-1, the V gene TRBV7-9, with 7 bases aligning to TRBD1. There are 12 residues in the CDR3. V was pared by 5 bases and J by 6 bases, with 3 bases of the junction left unmatched. Germline V gives CDR1 SEHNR, CDR2 FQNEAQ (reference sequence). Written as DNA, the CDR3 is TGTGCCAGCAGCACCGGGACAGCTGAAGCTTTCTTT. It yields the protein CASSTGTAEAFF.

This clonotype was observed at least ten times. The J gene is TRBJ2-7, the V gene TRBV6-6; 7 bases agree with TRBD2. The trim removed 5 bases at V and 2 bases at J, leaving 0 bases unmatched. This CDR3 has 12 residues. Germline CDR1 MNHNY, CDR2 SVGAGI (reference sequence). CDR3 region: CASSGGAYEQYF. CDR3 sequence (DNA): TGTGCCAGCAGTGGGGGGGCCTACGAGCAGTACTTC.

The rearrangement links TRBV7-9 to TRBJ1-2, with a possible D match to TRBD1 (5 bases). Germline values: CDR1 SEHNR, CDR2 FQNEAQ (reference sequence). The ends were cut back, 5 bases at V and 5 bases at J, with 9 bases in the middle. The CDR3 covers 12 residues. CDR3 DNA: TGTGCCAGCAGCCAGACAGATTATGGCTACACCTTC. This sequence encodes CASSQTDYGYTF.

The table lists this clonotype with a few counts. The chain couples TRBV30 to TRBJ2-7; D is perhaps TRBD2 (5 bases). Germline V CDR1 and CDR2: GTSNPN, SVGIG (reference sequence). This CDR3 comprises 15 residues. Trimming removed 0 bases from V and 2 bases from J, with 14 bases in between. The CDR3 region is CAWSVLAGSTYEQYF. Here the CDR3 DNA reads TGTGCCTGGAGTGTACTTGCGGGCTCAACCTACGAGCAGTACTTC.

This clonotype was seen at least ten times. The gene calls are TRBV11-2 and TRBJ2-2; D is perhaps TRBD1 (6 bases). The germline CDR1 and CDR2 sequences are SGHAT and FQNNGV. With 5 bases removed from V and 0 bases from J, the gap between germline ends came to 10 bases. The CDR3 runs 15 residues. The CDR3 region is CASSLDRANTGELFF. The CDR3 DNA reads as TGTGCCAGCAGCCTGGACAGAGCGAACACCGGGGAGCTGTTTTTT.

The sample holds many counts of this clonotype. The CDR3 loop is CSATQVNTEAFF. Here the CDR3 DNA reads TGCAGCGCGACACAGGTGAACACTGAAGCTTTCTTT. The chain carries TRBV20-1 and TRBJ1-1; TRBD1 might be the D (5 bases). Germline V gene data show CDR1 as DFQATT and CDR2 as SNEGSKA (reference sequence). There are 12 residues in the CDR3.

This clonotype was counted a few times. DNA for the CDR3: TGTGCCAGCAGCTTGCTCAACACGAACACTGAAGCTTTCTTT. It yields the protein CASSLLNTNTEAFF. This chain uses TRBV5-5 with TRBJ1-1; D uncertain. The CDR3 loop spans 14 amino acids. V was cut by 1 base and J by 1 base, with 8 bases left in between. Germline CDR1 and CDR2: SGHKS and YYEKEE (reference sequence). Drawing the rest from reference TRBV5-5 and TRBJ1-1, the complete variable domain is DAGVTQSPTHLIKTRGQQVTLRCSPISGHKSVSWYQQVLGQGPQFIFQYYEKEERGRGNFPDRFSARQFPNYSSELNVNALLLGDSALYLCASSLLNTNTEAFFGQGTRLTVV.

This sequence joins TRBV3-1 and TRBJ2-3; 8 bases line up with TRBD2. V trimming: 2 bases; J trimming: 9 bases; junction bases outside the gene matches: 7. CDR1 is LGHDT and CDR2 is YNNKEL in the germline V gene (reference sequence). This CDR3 spans 14 amino acids. CDR3 sequence: CASSQKAGGGTQYF. The CDR3 DNA reads TGTGCCAGCAGCCAAAAAGCCGGCGGGGGGACGCAGTATTTT.

The V call is TRBV29-1, the J call TRBJ2-7; TRBD1 aligns across 9 bases. CDR3 length: 11 residues. The J segment lost 7 bases and the V segment lost 5 bases, leaving 3 bases of the junction unmatched. Germline values: CDR1 SQVTM, CDR2 ANQGSEA. In DNA, the CDR3 is TGCAGCGTTCGACAGGGGGAAGAGCAGTACTTC. Its protein product is CSVRQGEEQYF.

This clonotype was recorded many times. This rearrangement joins TRBV6-2 or TRBV6-3 to TRBJ2-7; D tentatively fits TRBD1 or TRBD2 (6 bases each). Per the germline V gene, CDR1 is MNHEY and CDR2 is SVGEGT. Trimming left V 2 bases short and J 2 bases short, with 10 bases between. This CDR3 comprises 14 residues. DNA of the CDR3: TGTGCCAGCAGTTACGGGGGGCCTACCTACGAGCAGTACTTC. Its translation is CASSYGGPTYEQYF.

This clonotype has just a few counts. The J gene is TRBJ2-1, the V gene TRBV7-2; 7 bases map to TRBD2. This CDR3 has 14 amino acids. Trimming at V came to 1 base and at J to 6 bases, leaving 3 bases not matched to a gene. Germline V gives CDR1 SGHTA, CDR2 FQGNSA. CDR3 in amino acids: CASSLGWTSNEQFF. The CDR3 DNA is TGTGCCAGCAGCTTAGGTTGGACTAGCAATGAGCAGTTCTTC.

V gene TRBV29-1 combines with J gene TRBJ2-1; D might be TRBD1 (6 bases). The CDR3 totals 15 residues. CDR1 is SQVTM and CDR2 is ANQGSEA in the germline V gene. Trimming stripped 1 base from V and 5 bases from J, with 15 bases between. The CDR3 loop reads CSVEVTPGQHNEQFF. The CDR3 coding sequence is TGCAGCGTTGAAGTCACGCCCGGACAGCACAATGAGCAGTTCTTC.

This clonotype appeared a few times. This rearrangement joins TRBV3-1 to TRBJ2-7; D not resolved. Germline V gene sequence: CDR1 LGHDT, CDR2 YNNKEL (reference sequence). This CDR3 region has 12 residues. Trimming took 1 base from V and 6 from J, leaving 7 bases between them. The CDR3 bases are TGTGCCAGCAGCCAAGTCGACTCCGAGCAGTACTTC. Amino acids: CASSQVDSEQYF.